This T cell receptor beta chain was found in a study of blood T cells in healthy people across ages (dated by TCRdb to between 2014 and 2016). Regarding the study in general: In model experiments, roughly one uniquely barcoded TCR beta cDNA molecule per two T cells was captured by template switching. To avoid experimental bias, donors of different ages were distributed randomly across sequencing lanes. The donors were split into four age groups: young (average 16 years), middle-aged (39), aged (over 55) and long-lived (under 85). Using deep sequencing normalized with unique cDNA molecular identifiers, the study measured how TCR beta repertoire diversity changes with age. Using the same blood draw, the study looked at two additional independent replicas of 1 million unique cDNA reads for two donors, one aged 18 to 29 and the other aged 80 or older.

Systemically healthy Caucasian individuals from Russia, around 39 in total and aged roughly 6 to 100 years, were included as donors. Ten milliliters of peripheral blood were collected from each donor into EDTA-treated Vacutainer tubes. PBMCs were isolated by Ficoll-Paque density-gradient centrifugation, with at least 7 million obtained per sample. Trizol reagent was used to extract total RNA from the PBMCs, yielding at least 6 micrograms per sample. Naive CD45RAhigh/CD27high T cell percentages were measured by flow cytometry on a PBMC aliquot from every donor. Libraries came from 5' RACE. The sample was run on an Illumina HiSeq 2500. A second 7 to 11 cycle PCR used a sample-barcoded 5' primer and a J-beta primer mix. A unique molecular identifier was introduced onto each TCR beta cDNA molecule by a template-switch 5' adaptor carrying 12 random nucleotides. Each sample yielded at least 3 million CDR3-containing paired-end reads. First-strand cDNA was synthesized from all RNA with the Mint cDNA synthesis kit, primed by a TRBC-specific oligonucleotide. Following uracil-DNA glycosylase treatment, all cDNA underwent a first 18-cycle PCR with the universal primers M1SS and BC2_uni_R. Processing in the source paper ran as follows. For normalization, 1 million high-quality reads, each with a distinct molecular identifier, were randomly selected from each sample. Reads sharing molecular identifiers were discarded rather than binned into consensus sequences. CDR3 identification, clonotype clustering and error correction used MiTCR with a Q25 quality threshold and the strictest error-elimination algorithm. A nonparametric unseen species model with Euler transformation was used to estimate lower-bound total TCR beta diversity. TCRdb trimmed public reads at Q25 via fastp, called clones via MiXCR and kept in-frame beta chains. Rows matching on CDR3 protein sequence are summarized as one entry with the most common DNA and genes. The V and J calls here are based on TCRdb, not the publication. The sample includes roughly 800,000 distinct CDR3 sequences, with roughly 50% observed a single time. Approximately 23% of the sample is taken by the ten largest.

This clonotype was detected a few times. Its antigen specificity is not known. No base quality values were provided; no much bigger clone lies one nucleotide off. Reading from cysteine to phenylalanine, the CDR3 counts 14 amino acids. Solely the CDR3 DNA is kept, with 42 bases framed from the first base. The germline V gene sets CDR1 to ENHRY and CDR2 to SYGVKD. V is trimmed back by 10 bases and J by 8 bases, and the junction contains 12 bases that no gene match accounts for. General study outcomes and caveats: Observed TCR beta diversity correlated strongly with the percentage of naive T cells measured by flow cytometry. Compared with the aged group, more naive CD4+ T cells, fewer expanded clones and increased TCR diversity were shown by the long-lived group, suggesting age selection. Since profiling was done on bulk unsorted PBMCs, naive and antigen-experienced compartments could not be conclusively compared. Total diversity estimates from one million sequenced T cells were considered lower bounds and underestimates. Donor CMV infection status was unknown, potentially confounding age-related changes in expanded clonotypes. As age increased, observed TCR beta diversity per million T cells dropped in a roughly linear way, and a significant reduction was already evident by age 40.

This TCR derives from a young man in good health. The rearrangement combines TRBV10-3 with TRBJ2-1; 9 central bases correspond to TRBD1. Sequenced sample: blood. The CDR3 loop reads CATTTRTGEYEQFF. The sequence in DNA is TGTGCCACAACGACCAGGACAGGGGAATATGAGCAGTTCTTC.